The 14 T cell receptor beta chains reported below all come from one sample, sequenced in a study of blood T cell repertoires in COVID-19. The data were produced by immunoSEQ multiplex PCR, yet TCRdb's version contains in-frame clones alone and is incomplete. The sample contains about 260,000 clones, approximately 87% of which appear only once. The sample was peripheral blood. The receptors shown here come from a man in his sixties who had recovered from COVID-19.

This rearrangement joins TRBV5-1 to TRBJ2-5; TRBD1 matches at 8 bases. Germline CDR1 reads SGHRS; CDR2 reads YFSETQ. The CDR3 consists of 14 residues. The junction had 7 bases not matched to a gene; V was cut back by 4 bases and J by 5 bases. The CDR3, as DNA: TGCGCCAGCAGCGAACAGGGGGGACGGGAGACCCAGTACTTC. As protein: CASSEQGGRETQYF.

The V call is TRBV19, the J call TRBJ2-1; 12 bases match TRBD2. This CDR3 contains 20 residues. Germline V gene sequence: CDR1 LNHDA, CDR2 SQIVND (reference sequence). The trim removed 5 bases at V and 1 base at J, leaving 15 bases unmatched. For the CDR3, the DNA is TGTGCCAGTAGTGCCCAGGGCAGACTAGCGGGAGTAAAGTCCTACAATGAGCAGTTCTTC. Translation: CASSAQGRLAGVKSYNEQFF.

This clone was observed a few times. The chain is built from TRBV27 and TRBJ2-7; TRBD2 agrees at 7 bases. There are 16 residues in the CDR3. Per the germline V gene, CDR1 is MNHEY and CDR2 is SMNVEV (reference sequence). V shed 5 bases, J shed 3 bases, and the junction held 13 bases outside the gene matches. CDR3 bases: TGTGCCAGCAGTAAAATCGGGACTAACAGCCTCTACGAGCAGTACTTC. Residues: CASSKIGTNSLYEQYF.

V gene TRBV29-1 combines with J gene TRBJ1-2; 7 nucleotides line up with TRBD1. The germline V gene has CDR1 SQVTM and CDR2 ANQGSEA. This CDR3 is 13 amino acids long. V was pared by 3 bases and J by 3 bases, with 4 bases of the junction left unmatched. CDR3 protein: CSVEGTAYYGYTF. The CDR3 DNA reads TGCAGCGTTGAGGGGACAGCCTACTATGGCTACACCTTC.

The V call is TRBV25-1, the J call TRBJ2-3; possibly TRBD1 for D (6 bases). The V end was cut by 4 bases, the J end by 5 bases, with 10 bases between. The CDR3 sequence is 13 residues long. Germline CDR1 reads MGHDK; CDR2 reads SYGVNS. CDR3 sequence reads: CASSATGIDTQYF. The CDR3 coding sequence is TGTGCCAGCAGTGCTACAGGGATAGATACGCAGTATTTT. The whole variable domain, remainder taken from reference TRBV25-1 and TRBJ2-3, is EADIYQTPRYLVIGTGKKITLECSQTMGHDKMYWYQQDPGMELHLIHYSYGVNSTEKGDLSSESTVSRIRTEHFPLTLESARPSHTSQYLCASSATGIDTQYFGPGTRLTVL.

The genes are TRBV6-6 and TRBJ1-1; D gene uncertain. V lost 6 bases and J lost 0, with 8 bases in between. Germline V lookup: CDR1 MNHNY, CDR2 SVGAGI (reference sequence). This CDR3 has 13 residues. CDR3 bases: TGTGCCAGCAGGGTACTCATGAACACTGAAGCTTTCTTT. Translating it yields CASRVLMNTEAFF.

This sequence joins TRBV3-1 (or the pseudogene TRBV3-2) and TRBJ1-5; TRBD1 matches at 8 bases. The CDR3 totals 15 residues. The ends lost 4 bases at V and 4 bases at J; junction bases unmatched: 6. Germline CDR1 reads LGHDT; CDR2 reads YNNKEL (reference sequence). The CDR3 loop is CASSPGTGVNQPQHF. CDR3 nucleotides: TGTGCCAGCAGCCCCGGGACAGGTGTTAATCAGCCCCAGCATTTT.

This clone has a single count. The chain links TRBV5-6 to TRBJ1-5; D gene ambiguous. Trimming took 3 bases from V and 0 from J, leaving 13 bases between them. The CDR3 loop spans 16 amino acids. Germline values: CDR1 SGHDT, CDR2 YYEEEE. CDR3 coding DNA: TGTGCCAGCAGCTCACAGACACACCATAGCAATCAGCCCCAGCATTTT. It codes for CASSSQTHHSNQPQHF.

The chain couples TRBV5-8 to TRBJ2-5; D is unclear. Germline loops: CDR1 SGHTS, CDR2 YDEGEE. Trimming shortened V by 0 bases and J by 4 bases, and 10 bases separated the two germline ends. The CDR3 has 14 residues. As DNA, the CDR3 is TGTGCCAGCAGCTTGGCCGTGTACGGAGAGACCCAGTACTTC. Amino acid sequence: CASSLAVYGETQYF.

This clone has a handful of counts. The J gene is TRBJ2-1, the V gene TRBV7-3; TRBD2 matches at 13 bases. Germline lookup yields CDR1 SGHTA and CDR2 FQGTGA. The junction had 5 bases not matched to a gene; V was cut back by 5 bases and J by 7 bases. The CDR3 has 15 residues. CDR3 in DNA: TGTGCCAGCAGCCGACTAGCGGGGGGTAAAAATGAGCAGTTCTTC. Protein product: CASSRLAGGKNEQFF. Using reference TRBV7-3 and TRBJ2-1 for the parts outside the CDR3, the full variable domain is GAGVSQTPSNKVTEKGKYVELRCDPISGHTALYWYRQSLGQGPEFLIYFQGTGAADDSGLPNDRFFAVRPEGSVSTLKIQRTERGDSAVYLCASSRLAGGKNEQFFGPGTRLTVL.

V and J are TRBV2 and TRBJ1-4, with D perhaps TRBD1 (6 bases). This CDR3 is 16 amino acids long. The germline V and J ends were trimmed by 0 bases and 8 bases, with 16 bases remaining between them. Germline V gene sequence: CDR1 SNHLY, CDR2 FYNNEI. CDR3 DNA sequence: TGTGCCAGCAGTGAAGCGCTTGGGGGCCCCCGGGAAAAACTGTTTTTT. Its translation: CASSEALGGPREKLFF. The full variable domain, its missing parts supplied by reference TRBV2 and TRBJ1-4, is EPEVTQTPSHQVTQMGQEVILRCVPISNHLYFYWYRQILGQKVEFLVSFYNNEISEKSEIFDDQFSVERPDGSNFTLKIRSTKLEDSAMYFCASSEALGGPREKLFFGSGTQLSVL.

Here the CDR3 reads CASSPSTGWNEQYF. CDR3 nucleotide sequence: TGTGCCAGCAGTCCATCTACAGGTTGGAACGAGCAGTACTTC. The chain recombines TRBV6-5 with TRBJ2-7, with D possibly TRBD1 on 5 matching bases. In germline, CDR1 is MNHEY, CDR2 SVGAGI. This CDR3 spans 14 amino acids. The V end lost 5 bases, the J end lost 5 bases, and 16 bases lay between the germline ends.

The V call is TRBV5-1, the J call TRBJ2-7; TRBD2 matches 15 bases. V was clipped by 7 bases and J by 3 bases; unmatched bases: 8. The germline V gene has CDR1 SGHRS and CDR2 YFSETQ. This CDR3 has 16 amino acids. The CDR3 protein is CASHTGTSGGYYEQYF. The DNA for the CDR3 is TGCGCCAGCCACACGGGGACTAGCGGGGGGTACTACGAGCAGTACTTC.

The chain uses TRBV6-5 and TRBJ2-7; tentative D call: TRBD1 (6 bases). The CDR3 extends over 15 amino acids. Looked up from germline, CDR1 is MNHEY and CDR2 is SVGAGI. V gave up 0 bases and J gave up 2 bases, with 11 bases separating them. The CDR3 region is CASSYSRDITYEQYF. In DNA, the CDR3 is TGTGCCAGCAGTTACTCGAGGGACATCACCTACGAGCAGTACTTC.